This TCR beta chain was documented in a study of T cell responses to AZD1222 COVID-19 vaccine. General observations from the study: Females made up more of the donors, who were largely white British, and clonal diversity may have come out too low. Repertoire sampling happened only post peak T cell response.

Data came from immunoSEQ multiplex PCR; TCRdb stores just in-frame clones and leaves some out. The repertoire includes tens of thousands of clones, 84% of them detected once, and roughly 6.6% sits in the top ten. This clone was picked up one time. Its antigen remains unknown. This receptor was taken from an adult in good health. The sequences come from peripheral blood, collected on day 0 of AZD1222 vaccination.

CDR3 sequence reads: CASSEVGQGGYEQYF. Here the CDR3 DNA reads TGTGCCAGCAGTGAAGTGGGACAGGGGGGCTACGAGCAGTACTTC. J is TRBJ2-7 and V is TRBV6-1; 11 bases fit TRBD1. After removal of 1 base from V and 3 bases from J, the junction contained 2 bases not matched to a gene. Germline CDR1 and CDR2: MNHNS and SASEGT. The CDR3 runs 15 residues.